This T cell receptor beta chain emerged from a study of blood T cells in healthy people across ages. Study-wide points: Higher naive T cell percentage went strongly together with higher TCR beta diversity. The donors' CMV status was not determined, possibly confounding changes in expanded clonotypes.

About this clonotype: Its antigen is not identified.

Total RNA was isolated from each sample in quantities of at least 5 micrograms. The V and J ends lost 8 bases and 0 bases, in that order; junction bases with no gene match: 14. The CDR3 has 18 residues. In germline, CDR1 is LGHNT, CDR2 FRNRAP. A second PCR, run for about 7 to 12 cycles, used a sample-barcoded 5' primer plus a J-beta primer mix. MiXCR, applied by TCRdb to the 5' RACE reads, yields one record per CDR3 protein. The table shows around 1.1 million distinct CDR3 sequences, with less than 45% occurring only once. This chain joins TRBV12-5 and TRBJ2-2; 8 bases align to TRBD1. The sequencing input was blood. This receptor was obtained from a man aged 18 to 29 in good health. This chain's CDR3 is CASSAGQAYSTNTGELFF. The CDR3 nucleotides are TGTGCTAGTTCGGCGGGACAGGCGTACTCCACGAACACCGGGGAGCTGTTTTTT.